This entry describes one T cell receptor beta chain. This sample is drawn from a study of T cell changes during pregnancy in multiple sclerosis. The V segment lost 4 bases and the J segment 3 bases; nucleotides outside the gene matches: 4. This CDR3 comprises 14 residues. The germline gives CDR1 SGHKS, CDR2 YYEKEE (reference sequence). TCRdb keeps only in-frame clones here, not all; method: immunoSEQ multiplex PCR. This table has around 69,000 clones, about 92% appearing once. This sequence joins TRBV5-5 and TRBJ2-7; 10 bases map to TRBD2. This receptor was obtained from a female donor with multiple sclerosis, enrolled in a pregnancy study. Sequencing used peripheral blood, obtained in the third trimester of pregnancy. In nucleotides, the CDR3 is TGTGCCAGCAGCCAGTCTAGCGGGGGCTACGAGCAGTACTTC. Its protein product is CASSQSSGGYEQYF.